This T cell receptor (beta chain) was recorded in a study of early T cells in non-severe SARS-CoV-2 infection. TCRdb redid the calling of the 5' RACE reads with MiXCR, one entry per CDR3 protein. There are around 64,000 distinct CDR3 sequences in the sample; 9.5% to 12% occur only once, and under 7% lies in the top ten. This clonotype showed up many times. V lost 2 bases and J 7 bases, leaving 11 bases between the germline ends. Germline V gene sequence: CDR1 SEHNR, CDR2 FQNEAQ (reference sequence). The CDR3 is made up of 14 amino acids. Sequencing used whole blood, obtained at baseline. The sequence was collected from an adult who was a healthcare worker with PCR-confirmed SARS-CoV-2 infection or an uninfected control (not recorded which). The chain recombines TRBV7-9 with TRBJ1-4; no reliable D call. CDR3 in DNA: TGTGCCAGCAGCTTAACACAGTTGAGTGAAAAACTGTTTTTT. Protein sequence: CASSLTQLSEKLFF.